Presented here are 24 T cell receptor beta chains from one specimen sequenced in a study of beta chain features in type 1 diabetes. Findings and caveats of the study: Moderate but significant shortening of TCRB CDR3s was recorded in all four CD4+ subsets from Type 1 diabetes patients.

The whole isolated RNA underwent reverse transcription, so sequencing captured expressed TCRB transcripts. Assay used: immunoSEQ multiplex PCR; TCRdb lists only in-frame clones, some missing. The sample has 130,000 or so clones; roughly 10% are singletons. These receptors' targets are unknown. The specimen was central memory CD4+ T cells from blood. These receptors came from a young man with type 1 diabetes.

This rearrangement joins TRBV7-2 to TRBJ2-3, with TRBD1 matching 8 bases. Trimming took 0 bases from V and 2 from J; bases not matched to a gene: 10. The CDR3 runs to 18 residues. The V gene's germline CDR1 is SGHTA and CDR2 FQGNSA. The CDR3 DNA follows: TGTGCCAGCAGCTTAGCGGGCCGAGGACAGGGTTCCACAGATACGCAGTATTTT. This gives the protein CASSLAGRGQGSTDTQYF.

The chain is built from TRBV9 and TRBJ2-1; 12 bases are shared with TRBD2. The germline V gene has CDR1 SGDLS and CDR2 YYNGEE. CDR3 length: 17 amino acids. V lost 4 bases to trimming and J lost 7 bases; unmatched junction nucleotides: 12. The CDR3 loop is CASSTLAGGPLVNEQFF. The CDR3 DNA follows: TGTGCCAGCAGCACCCTAGCGGGGGGGCCTTTGGTAAATGAGCAGTTCTTC.

The chain joins TRBV18 to TRBJ2-3, with a tentative D call TRBD2 (6 bases). V was pared by 4 bases and J by 2 bases, with 13 bases between. CDR1 and CDR2 (germline): KGHSH, LQKENI. This CDR3 is 15 amino acids long. CDR3 coding DNA: TGTGCCAGCTCACTAGGGGCGGGGTACACAGATACGCAGTATTTT. Protein: CASSLGAGYTDTQYF.

Only a few counts were recorded for this clone. This chain uses TRBV9 with TRBJ1-3, with D unresolved. The CDR3 is 16 amino acids. The germline V gene encodes CDR1 SGDLS and CDR2 YYNGEE. The V end lost 2 bases, the J end lost 2 bases, and 14 bases lay between the germline ends. In DNA, the CDR3 is TGTGCCAGCAGCGTTGAGAAGGGAGGTCCTGGAAACACCATATATTTT. Protein: CASSVEKGGPGNTIYF.

This sequence joins TRBV7-2 and TRBJ2-5; 7 nucleotides align to TRBD1. CDR1 SGHTA and CDR2 FQGNSA come from the germline V gene. The length of the CDR3 is 17 residues. Trimming cost V 1 base and J 2 bases; bases outside gene matches: 10. The CDR3 is CASSLDLPGQLQETQYF. The CDR3 nucleotides are TGTGCCAGCAGCTTAGATCTCCCGGGACAGCTTCAAGAGACCCAGTACTTC.

CDR3 sequence: CATSAKRGSHEQYF. The CDR3 coding sequence is TGTGCCACCAGCGCCAAGAGGGGGTCCCACGAGCAGTACTTC. The chain carries TRBV15 and TRBJ2-7; tentative D call: TRBD1 (6 bases). V was cut by 5 bases and J by 5 bases, with 16 bases left in between. There are 14 residues in the CDR3. From germline, CDR1 is LNHNV and CDR2 YYDKDF (reference sequence). The full variable domain, completed using reference TRBV15 and TRBJ2-7, is DAMVIQNPRYQVTQFGKPVTLSCSQTLNHNVMYWYQQKSSQAPKLLFHYYDKDFNNEADTPDNFQSRRPNTSFCFLDIRSPGLGDTAMYLCATSAKRGSHEQYFGPGTRLTVT.

The chain joins TRBV9 to TRBJ2-1; 12 bases fit TRBD2. V gave up 0 bases and J gave up 8 bases; unmatched junction bases: 6. This CDR3 has 16 amino acids. The germline gives CDR1 SGDLS, CDR2 YYNGEE. CDR3 DNA: TGTGCCAGCAGCGTAGACGCTAGCGGGGGGGCTGATGAGCAGTTCTTC. It is translated as CASSVDASGGADEQFF.

Here the CDR3 DNA reads TGTGCCACCAGCAAGCGCGGGGGATATCCCGAGCAGTACTTC. This codes for CATSKRGGYPEQYF. The chain has TRBV15 and TRBJ2-7, with 7 positions matching TRBD2. Germline CDR1 reads LNHNV; CDR2 reads YYDKDF (reference sequence). V was pared by 4 bases and J by 6 bases, with 9 bases of the junction left unmatched. This CDR3 is 14 amino acids long.

This clone has only a few counts. The chain combines TRBV5-4 with TRBJ1-2; no definite D call. Germline loops: CDR1 SGHNT, CDR2 YYREEE (reference sequence). Trimming took off 0 bases at V and 1 base at J, with 7 bases between the two ends. The CDR3 consists of 14 residues. CDR3 in amino acids: CASSLESGNYGYTF. The CDR3 DNA reads TGTGCCAGCAGCTTGGAGTCCGGTAACTATGGCTACACCTTC.

This clone has only a few counts. V gene TRBV9 combines with J gene TRBJ2-1; 11 bases are a match to TRBD2. V trimming: 5 bases; J trimming: 4 bases; junction bases outside the gene matches: 11. Germline-derived CDR1 and CDR2 are SGDLS and YYNGEE. There are 17 residues in the CDR3. The CDR3 sequence: CASSPRLGLAEYNEQFF. The CDR3 nucleotides read TGTGCCAGCAGTCCTAGGTTGGGACTAGCGGAATACAATGAGCAGTTCTTC.

The sample holds a few counts of this clone. The genes are TRBV10-3 and TRBJ2-2; the match to TRBD2 covers 8 bases. J lost 1 base, V lost 10 bases, and 8 bases had no gene match. The length of the CDR3 is 15 residues. Germline V gene sequence: CDR1 ENHRY, CDR2 SYGVKD. The CDR3 spells CASGGLAGNTGELFF. The CDR3 bases are TGTGCCAGCGGGGGCCTAGCGGGGAACACCGGGGAGCTGTTTTTT.

The chain recombines TRBV28 with TRBJ2-2, with TRBD1 as a possible D gene (6 bases). The CDR3 is 17 amino acids. Trimming stripped 6 bases from V and 0 bases from J, with 17 bases between. Germline V CDR1 and CDR2: MDHEN, SYDVKM. CDR3 nucleotide sequence: TGTGCCAGCAGCGGGCCCCCGGGACAAGCGAACACCGGGGAGCTGTTTTTT. Amino acid sequence: CASSGPPGQANTGELFF.

This clone was recorded a few times. The V and J genes are TRBV5-4 and TRBJ2-1, with 14 bases identical to TRBD2. Looked up from germline, CDR1 is SGHNT and CDR2 is YYREEE (reference sequence). The CDR3 runs 15 residues. The V gene end was trimmed by 4 bases and the J gene end by 10 bases; junction bases not matched to a gene: 7. The CDR3: CASSLPGTSGGEQFF. The CDR3 coding sequence is TGTGCCAGCAGCCTCCCCGGGACTAGCGGGGGCGAGCAGTTCTTC.

About this clone: This sample includes further DNA sequences coding for the same CDR3. V is TRBV9 and J is TRBJ2-3; a possible D gene is TRBD1 (5 bases). The CDR3 extends over 12 amino acids. Per the germline V gene, CDR1 is SGDLS and CDR2 is YYNGEE. The V and J ends lost 1 base and 5 bases respectively, with 5 bases between them. The CDR3 spells CASSVQGDTQYF. The CDR3 DNA reads as TGTGCCAGCAGCGTACAGGGAGATACGCAGTATTTT.

The chain carries TRBV7-9 and TRBJ2-3; 9 bases align to TRBD1. The CDR3 runs 16 residues. J lost 4 bases, V lost 1 base, and 6 bases had no gene match. Germline loops: CDR1 SEHNR, CDR2 FQNEAQ (reference sequence). CDR3 nucleotide sequence: TGTGCCAGCAGCTTAGTTGCGGGACAGGGTCCAGATACGCAGTATTTT. Amino acids: CASSLVAGQGPDTQYF.

The rearrangement uses TRBV29-1 and TRBJ2-5, with 7 positions matching TRBD2. Germline values: CDR1 SQVTM, CDR2 ANQGSEA. Trimming removed 8 bases from V and 5 bases from J; junction bases left unmatched: 14. CDR3 length: 14 amino acids. The CDR3 region has the DNA TGCAGCCTAAGGGCTCGGGGGGTGCTGGAGACCCAGTACTTC. It translates to CSLRARGVLETQYF.

The V call is TRBV9, the J call TRBJ1-2, with 8 bases fitting TRBD1. V lost 3 bases, J lost 3 bases, and 4 bases stayed unmatched. The CDR3 has 14 residues. Germline V gene data show CDR1 as SGDLS and CDR2 as YYNGEE. The CDR3 DNA sequence: TGTGCCAGCAGCGCTCCGACAGGGGACTATGGCTACACCTTC. Encoded protein: CASSAPTGDYGYTF.

This clone was recorded a few times. As DNA, the CDR3 is TGTGCCAGCAGACTCTCGCTCGACTATGGCTACACCTTC. Its protein product is CASRLSLDYGYTF. The chain uses TRBV6-1 and TRBJ1-2; D remains ambiguous. The CDR3 loop spans 13 amino acids. Germline-derived CDR1 and CDR2 are MNHNS and SASEGT. V lost 6 bases to trimming and J lost 3 bases, with 11 bases between them.

This clone appeared a few times. The chain uses TRBV7-2 and TRBJ2-7, with D unresolved. The CDR3 is 12 residues long. Looked up from germline, CDR1 is SGHTA and CDR2 is FQGNSA. V gave up 0 bases and J gave up 12 bases, with 12 bases separating them. CDR3 in amino acids: CASSLAGFERYF. CDR3 DNA: TGTGCCAGCAGCTTAGCCGGTTTTGAACGGTACTTC.

There are a few counts of this clone. The chain employs TRBV7-2 and TRBJ2-5; 9 nucleotides agree with TRBD1. In germline, CDR1 is SGHTA, CDR2 FQGNSA. The CDR3 is made up of 15 amino acids. Germline trimming cut 5 bases from V and 6 bases from J; bases unmatched to any gene: 10. The DNA for the CDR3 is TGTGCCAGCAGCCCCCGGACAGGGGAAGGGCAGACCCAGTACTTC. Its protein is CASSPRTGEGQTQYF.

This clone was picked up many times. The rearrangement links TRBV7-2 to TRBJ1-2, with a weak D call TRBD1 (6 bases). This CDR3 comprises 13 residues. CDR1 and CDR2 from the germline V gene are SGHTA and FQGNSA. Trimming pared 4 bases from V and 8 bases from J, leaving 14 bases between. CDR3 nucleotide sequence: TGTGCCAGCAGCTCACAGGGTGACGGAGGCTACACCTTC. It codes for CASSSQGDGGYTF.

This clone was counted only a few times. The rearrangement links TRBV5-1 to TRBJ2-1, with 11 bases fitting TRBD2. V lost 0 bases, J lost 10 bases, and 0 bases stayed unmatched. The germline V gene encodes CDR1 SGHRS and CDR2 YFSETQ. CDR3 size: 13 residues. The CDR3 DNA follows: TGCGCCAGCAGCTTGGGGACTAGCGGGGAGCAGTTCTTC. Amino acid sequence: CASSLGTSGEQFF.

This clone showed up just a few times. This sequence joins TRBV4-3 and TRBJ2-2, with 9 bases matching TRBD2. The germline V gene encodes CDR1 LGHNA and CDR2 YSLEER. J was trimmed by 6 bases and V by 1 base; bases with no gene match: 9. The CDR3 covers 17 residues. CDR3: CASSQGAQRGDAGELFF. The DNA of the CDR3 is TGCGCCAGCAGCCAAGGGGCTCAGCGGGGGGATGCCGGGGAGCTGTTTTTT.

The sample holds a few counts of this clone. The chain uses TRBV30 and TRBJ1-6; weak D call: TRBD1 (5 bases). Trimming left V 0 bases short and J 7 bases short, with 10 bases between. There are 14 residues in the CDR3. Germline values: CDR1 GTSNPN, CDR2 SVGIG (reference sequence). The chain's CDR3 is CAWSVTGVNSPLHF. For the CDR3, the DNA is TGTGCCTGGAGTGTTACAGGAGTAAATTCACCCCTCCACTTT.